Listed here are 17 T cell receptor beta chains from one sample, sequenced in a study of blood T cell repertoires in COVID-19. Only in-frame clones appear in the TCRdb table, and some are missing; sequencing was by immunoSEQ multiplex PCR. The sample holds some 200,000 clones, about 90% seen once. The sample consisted of peripheral blood. These receptors originate from a man between 25 and 39 years old with acute or convalescent COVID-19.

The gene calls are TRBV5-4 and TRBJ1-1; TRBD1 aligns across 11 bases. CDR3 size: 15 residues. V shed 3 bases, J shed 5 bases, and the junction held 6 bases outside the gene matches. Germline CDR1 SGHNT, CDR2 YYREEE (reference sequence). CDR3: CASSSAGTGGTEAFF. The CDR3 DNA is TGTGCCAGCAGCTCCGCCGGGACAGGGGGGACTGAAGCTTTCTTT. Using reference TRBV5-4 and TRBJ1-1 for the parts outside the CDR3, the full variable domain is ETGVTQSPTHLIKTRGQQVTLRCSSQSGHNTVSWYQQALGQGPQFIFQYYREEENGRGNFPPRFSGLQFPNYSSELNVNALELDDSALYLCASSSAGTGGTEAFFGQGTRLTVV.

CDR3 in amino acids: CASSLSQGEGEKLFF. The CDR3 coding sequence is TGTGCCAGCAGTTTATCTCAAGGGGAAGGAGAAAAACTGTTTTTT. V gene TRBV27 combines with J gene TRBJ1-4; maybe TRBD1 (5 bases). V was shortened by 0 bases and J by 8 bases, with 13 bases between the two germline ends. This CDR3 region has 15 residues. Germline V gene data show CDR1 as MNHEY and CDR2 as SMNVEV (reference sequence). Drawing the rest from reference TRBV27 and TRBJ1-4, the complete variable domain is EAQVTQNPRYLITVTGKKLTVTCSQNMNHEYMSWYRQDPGLGLRQIYYSMNVEVTDKGDVPEGYKVSRKEKRNFPLILESPSPNQTSLYFCASSLSQGEGEKLFFGSGTQLSVL.

The CDR3 bases are TGTGCCAGCAGTGAAGCGGGGGGACAGTCAAACACCATATATTTT. Its translation: CASSEAGGQSNTIYF. The chain employs TRBV6-1 and TRBJ1-3, with 7 bases fitting TRBD1. There are 15 residues in the CDR3. Germline assignment: CDR1 MNHNS and CDR2 SASEGT. J gave up 6 bases and V 0 bases, and 5 bases lay outside the gene matches.

This chain joins TRBV6-5 and TRBJ1-5, with D tentatively TRBD1 (6 bases). V was cut by 7 bases and J by 3 bases, with 13 bases left in between. The CDR3 consists of 14 residues. Germline CDR1 MNHEY, CDR2 SVGAGI. The CDR3: CASILGQNNQPQHF. The CDR3 nucleotides are TGTGCCAGCATATTAGGACAGAACAATCAGCCCCAGCATTTT.

V gene TRBV19 combines with J gene TRBJ2-2; the D is unclear. This CDR3 region has 15 residues. Germline values: CDR1 LNHDA, CDR2 SQIVND (reference sequence). Trimming cost V 5 bases and J 4 bases, with 14 bases left between them. The CDR3 is CASSPRIPITGELFF. For the CDR3, the DNA is TGTGCCAGTAGTCCCAGGATACCGATCACCGGGGAGCTGTTTTTT.

The chain combines TRBV6-5 with TRBJ1-1; 10 bases align to TRBD1. Germline loops: CDR1 MNHEY, CDR2 SVGAGI. The CDR3 covers 14 residues. J gave up 8 bases and V 6 bases, and 9 bases lay outside the gene matches. CDR3 DNA: TGTGCCAGCAGGGCGACAGGGGGCGCACAAGAAGCTTTCTTT. Translated: CASRATGGAQEAFF.

A single count supports this clone. The rearrangement links TRBV5-1 to TRBJ1-2, with a possible D match to TRBD1 (5 bases). V was cut by 1 base and J by 8 bases, with 12 bases left in between. The CDR3 is 13 residues long. Germline V gene sequence: CDR1 SGHRS, CDR2 YFSETQ. The CDR3 nucleotides read TGCGCCAGCAGCTTGACCCCGGGGGACGGCTACACCTTC. Its protein is CASSLTPGDGYTF.

This clone was seen only once. The rearrangement joins TRBV9 to TRBJ2-7; 10 bases map to TRBD2. Trimming took 4 bases from V and 2 from J; bases not matched to a gene: 6. The germline V gene encodes CDR1 SGDLS and CDR2 YYNGEE. The CDR3 has 15 residues. The chain's CDR3 is CASSPRGTSAYEQYF. The CDR3 DNA reads TGTGCCAGCAGCCCTAGGGGGACTAGCGCCTACGAGCAGTACTTC. The entire variable domain, with the rest obtained from reference TRBV9 and TRBJ2-7, is as follows: DSGVTQTPKHLITATGQRVTLRCSPRSGDLSVYWYQQSLDQGLQFLIQYYNGEERAKGNILERFSAQQFPDLHSELNLSSLELGDSALYFCASSPRGTSAYEQYFGPGTRLTVT.

The chain links TRBV5-1 to TRBJ1-6; TRBD1 matches 8 bases. The V segment lost 3 bases and the J segment 8 bases; nucleotides outside the gene matches: 4. In germline, CDR1 is SGHRS, CDR2 YFSETQ. This CDR3 region has 14 residues. CDR3 sequence (DNA): TGCGCCAGCAGCTCGGGGACAGGTTATTCACCCCTCCACTTT. It specifies CASSSGTGYSPLHF.

The rearrangement joins TRBV5-4 to TRBJ1-1, with 11 bases identical to TRBD1. Germline trimming cut 4 bases from V and 4 bases from J; bases unmatched to any gene: 12. There are 17 residues in the CDR3. CDR1 SGHNT and CDR2 YYREEE come from the germline V gene (reference sequence). Here the CDR3 DNA reads TGTGCCAGCAGCAAAACCGGGACAGGGGGAGGTAGCACTGAAGCTTTCTTT. Protein product: CASSKTGTGGGSTEAFF. The whole variable domain, filled in from reference TRBV5-4 and TRBJ1-1, reads ETGVTQSPTHLIKTRGQQVTLRCSSQSGHNTVSWYQQALGQGPQFIFQYYREEENGRGNFPPRFSGLQFPNYSSELNVNALELDDSALYLCASSKTGTGGGSTEAFFGQGTRLTVV.

This chain links TRBV28 with TRBJ1-2; a possible D gene is TRBD1 (6 bases). This CDR3 has 15 amino acids. The germline gives CDR1 MDHEN, CDR2 SYDVKM. V gave up 3 bases and J gave up 3 bases, with 14 bases separating them. CDR3 amino acids: CASSFSRGRDYGYTF. For the CDR3, the DNA is TGTGCCAGCAGTTTTAGCAGGGGCAGGGACTATGGCTACACCTTC.

This clone was seen only once. The chain couples TRBV2 to TRBJ2-2; TRBD2 matches at 7 bases. Losses at the gene ends were 6 bases for V and 3 bases for J; bases not matched to a gene: 1. The CDR3 contains 13 residues. Germline CDR1 reads SNHLY; CDR2 reads FYNNEI. The CDR3 DNA reads as TGTGCCAGCAGACGGGAGGACACCGGGGAGCTGTTTTTT. Translation: CASRREDTGELFF.

This sequence joins TRBV25-1 and TRBJ1-1; TRBD1 matches 7 bases. The CDR3 length is 11 residues. The germline gives CDR1 MGHDK, CDR2 SYGVNS. Losses at the gene ends were 8 bases for V and 7 bases for J; bases not matched to a gene: 4. The CDR3 DNA reads TGTGCCAGCGGGACAGCATATGAAGCTTTCTTT. It codes for CASGTAYEAFF.

This chain joins TRBV15 and TRBJ2-3; maybe TRBD2 (6 bases). V dropped 0 bases and J dropped 10 bases, with 17 bases sitting between them. The length of the CDR3 is 15 residues. Germline CDR1 LNHNV, CDR2 YYDKDF (reference sequence). The CDR3 here is CATSRDPDGGASQYF. CDR3 coding DNA: TGTGCCACCAGCAGAGATCCTGACGGAGGGGCTTCGCAGTATTTT.

The chain is built from TRBV5-1 and TRBJ2-2, with D possibly matching TRBD1 (5 bases). V was cut by 0 bases and J by 10 bases, with 16 bases left in between. There are 15 residues in the CDR3. In germline, CDR1 is SGHRS, CDR2 YFSETQ. The chain's CDR3 is CASSLGTTTVQELFF. The CDR3, as DNA: TGCGCCAGCAGCTTGGGGACAACGACGGTTCAGGAGCTGTTTTTT. Full variable domain (missing parts from reference TRBV5-1 and TRBJ2-2): KAGVTQTPRYLIKTRGQQVTLSCSPISGHRSVSWYQQTPGQGLQFLFEYFSETQRNKGNFPGRFSGRQFSNSRSEMNVSTLELGDSALYLCASSLGTTTVQELFFGEGSRLTVL.

The rearrangement joins TRBV12-3 or TRBV12-4 to TRBJ2-7; 9 bases align to TRBD1. J was trimmed by 6 bases and V by 5 bases; bases with no gene match: 5. The CDR3 has 13 amino acids. CDR3 sequence (DNA): TGTGCCAGCAGTGAAAGGACAGGGGCCGAGCAGTACTTC. It encodes CASSERTGAEQYF.

The chain links TRBV9 to TRBJ2-3; TRBD2 matches at 11 bases. CDR1 and CDR2 from the germline V gene are SGDLS and YYNGEE. V lost 4 bases, J lost 0 bases, and 4 bases stayed unmatched. The length of the CDR3 is 16 residues. This CDR3 reads CASSPLAGGSTDTQYF. The DNA for the CDR3 is TGTGCCAGCAGCCCCCTAGCGGGAGGCAGCACAGATACGCAGTATTTT.